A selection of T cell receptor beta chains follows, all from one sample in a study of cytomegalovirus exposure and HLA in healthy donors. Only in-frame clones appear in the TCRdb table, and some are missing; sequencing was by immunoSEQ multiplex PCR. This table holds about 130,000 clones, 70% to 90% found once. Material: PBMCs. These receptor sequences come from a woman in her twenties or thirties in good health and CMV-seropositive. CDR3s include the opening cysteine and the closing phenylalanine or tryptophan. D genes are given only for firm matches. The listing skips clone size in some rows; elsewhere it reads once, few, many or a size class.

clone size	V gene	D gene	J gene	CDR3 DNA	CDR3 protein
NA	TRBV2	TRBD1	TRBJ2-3	TGTGCCAGCAGTGAAACAGGGGATTCGGCGCAGTATTTT	CASSETGDSAQYF
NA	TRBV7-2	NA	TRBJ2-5	TGTGCCAGCAGCTTAGTGCGTGAGACCCAGTACTTC	CASSLVRETQYF
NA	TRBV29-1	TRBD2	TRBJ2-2	TGCAGCGGCTCCGGGACTAGCGGGAGTGACACCGGGGAGCTGTTTTTT	CSGSGTSGSDTGELFF
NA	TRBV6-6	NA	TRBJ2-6	TGTGCCAGCAGTTACTCGGAGGCCTACTGGGCCAACGTCCTGACTTTC	CASSYSEAYWANVLTF
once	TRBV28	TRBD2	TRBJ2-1	TGTGCCAGCAGCCCCACCGGGACTAGACTCCACAATGAGCAGTTCTTC	CASSPTGTRLHNEQFF
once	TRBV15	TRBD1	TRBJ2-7	TGTGCCACCAGCAGGACAGGGGACTCCTACGAGCAGTACTTC	CATSRTGDSYEQYF
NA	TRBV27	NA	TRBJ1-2	TGTGCCAGCAGTTACGGAGCTAACTATGGCTACACCTTC	CASSYGANYGYTF
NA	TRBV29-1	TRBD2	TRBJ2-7	TGCAGCGTTGCTCGGACTAGCGGATCCTACGAGCAGTACTTC	CSVARTSGSYEQYF
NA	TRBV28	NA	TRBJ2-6	TGTGCCAGCAGTCCCGGTTGGGCGGGGGCCAACGTCCTGACTTTC	CASSPGWAGANVLTF
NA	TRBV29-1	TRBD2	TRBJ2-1	TGCAGCGTTGAGGCCCCCCTAGCGGGAGTGCGGAATGAGCAGTTCTTC	CSVEAPLAGVRNEQFF
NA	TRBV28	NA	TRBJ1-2	TGTGCCAGCAGCCCCTTTCGGGCAGGGGAGGGCTATGGCTACACCTTC	CASSPFRAGEGYGYTF
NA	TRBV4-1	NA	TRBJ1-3	TGCGCCAGCAGCCTACAGCGGTTTAGCTCTGGAAACACCATATATTTT	CASSLQRFSSGNTIYF
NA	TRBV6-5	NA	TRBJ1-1	TGTGCCAGCAGGAACACCCATTACACGGCTTTCTTT	CASRNTHYTAFF
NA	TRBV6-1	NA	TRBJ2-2	TGTGCCAGCAGTGAAGTCAGACTTTGGACCGGGGAGCTGTTTTTT	CASSEVRLWTGELFF
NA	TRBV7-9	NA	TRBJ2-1	TGTGCCAGCAGCTTAGCCAGGGCCGACAATGAGCAGTTCTTC	CASSLARADNEQFF
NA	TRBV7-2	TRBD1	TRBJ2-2	TGTGCCAGCAGCTTCGACAGGGGCGGGGAGCTGTTTTTT	CASSFDRGGELFF
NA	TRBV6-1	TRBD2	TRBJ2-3	TGTGCCAGCAGTGAGAGTAGCGGGGGGCCAGATACGCAGTATTTT	CASSESSGGPDTQYF
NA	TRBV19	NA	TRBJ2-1	TGTGCCAGTCATAGCGGTTATGAGCAGTTCTTC	CASHSGYEQFF
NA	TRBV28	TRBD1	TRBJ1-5	TGTGCCAGCAGCATCAACAGGGGACCTCAGCCCCAGCATTTT	CASSINRGPQPQHF
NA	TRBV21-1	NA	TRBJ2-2	TGTGCCAGGAGCGGGAGTGGGAACACCGGGGAGCTGTTTTTT	CARSGSGNTGELFF
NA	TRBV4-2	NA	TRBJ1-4	TGTGCCAGCAGCCAAGAGGGCGGGGGCGATGAAAAACTGTTTTTT	CASSQEGGGDEKLFF
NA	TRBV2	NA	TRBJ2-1	TGTGCCAGCAGCAGGATGAGCTCCTACAATGAGCAGTTCTTC	CASSRMSSYNEQFF
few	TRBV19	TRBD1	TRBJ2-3	TGTGCCAGCCAAAAGGGACAGGGCACAGATACGCAGTATTTT	CASQKGQGTDTQYF
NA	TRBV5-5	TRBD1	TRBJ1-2	TGTGCCAGCAGCGACGGAAGGACAGGGAGGTACTATGGCTACACCTTC	CASSDGRTGRYYGYTF
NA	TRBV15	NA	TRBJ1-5	TGTGCCACCAGCAGGGGAGGGTCAGGCGGACAGCCCCAGCATTTT	CATSRGGSGGQPQHF
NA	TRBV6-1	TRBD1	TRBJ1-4	TGTGCCAGCAGTTCCAGCCGGGACAGGGTAAAACTGTTTTTT	CASSSSRDRVKLFF
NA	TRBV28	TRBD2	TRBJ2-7	TGTGCCAGCTTCCGGGGGGGTGGCCCAAAGGGCCTCGAGCAGTACTTC	CASFRGGGPKGLEQYF
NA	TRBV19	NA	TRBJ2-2	TGTGCCCATGGACAGTACAACACCGGGGAGCTGTTTTTT	CAHGQYNTGELFF
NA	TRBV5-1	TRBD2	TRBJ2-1	TGCGCCAGCAGCTTTAGGAGCGGGAGGTTGAGCTCCTACAATGAGCAGTTCTTC	CASSFRSGRLSSYNEQFF